What follows are 9 T cell receptor beta chains derived from one specimen sequenced in a study of shared T cell receptors in the human thymus. The method was immunoSEQ multiplex PCR; TCRdb's version includes in-frame clones alone and lacks a portion of them. In the table there are roughly 710,000 clones, 70% to 90% of which are singletons. The same specimen was also included in a second study, on human thymus T cells.

The sample comprised thymocytes. The receptors were gathered from a girl under two years old with a congenital heart defect.

This chain uses TRBV29-1 with TRBJ1-2; TRBD1 aligns across 7 bases. CDR3 length: 12 amino acids. In germline, CDR1 is SQVTM, CDR2 ANQGSEA. V dropped 6 bases and J dropped 4; count of bases not matched to a gene: 5. CDR3 region: CSVVDRAYGYTF. DNA of the CDR3: TGCAGCGTGGTCGACAGGGCCTATGGCTACACCTTC.

The chain carries TRBV9 and TRBJ1-4, with TRBD1 as a possible D gene (6 bases). The CDR3 is 15 amino acids. Trimming stripped 6 bases from V and 6 bases from J, with 18 bases between. CDR1 and CDR2 from the germline V gene are SGDLS and YYNGEE. The CDR3 reads CASTTSGGKDEKLFF. The CDR3 nucleotides are TGTGCCAGCACCACTTCTGGGGGCAAGGATGAAAAACTGTTTTTT.

The CDR3 DNA reads TGTGCCAGCAGTGAGCCCACCGGGACAGGGGAAACCTACGAGCAGTACTTC. Translated, it gives CASSEPTGTGETYEQYF. This chain connects TRBV6-1 to TRBJ2-7; 10 bases match TRBD1. The length of the CDR3 is 17 residues. Germline CDR1 is MNHNS and CDR2 is SASEGT. V gave up 3 bases and J gave up 2 bases; unmatched junction bases: 10.

The chain recombines TRBV6-6 with TRBJ2-5, with D possibly matching TRBD2 (5 bases). This CDR3 region has 14 residues. Germline V gene lookup returns CDR1 MNHNY and CDR2 SVGAGI (reference sequence). V dropped 4 bases and J dropped 1 base, with 10 bases sitting between them. The CDR3 DNA follows: TGTGCCAGCAGTTTGGACTTGATCCAAGAGACCCAGTACTTC. Its protein product is CASSLDLIQETQYF.

The rearrangement joins TRBV14 to TRBJ2-2; TRBD1 matches at 8 bases. The V gene end was trimmed by 4 bases and the J gene end by 6 bases; junction bases not matched to a gene: 13. This CDR3 is built from 17 residues. The V gene's germline CDR1 is SGHDN and CDR2 FVKESK. The CDR3: CASSPGQGKNPPGELFF. The DNA for the CDR3 is TGTGCCAGCAGCCCCGGACAGGGAAAAAATCCTCCCGGGGAGCTGTTTTTT.

The J gene is TRBJ1-4, the V gene TRBV5-1; no clear D gene. Germline CDR1 and CDR2: SGHRS and YFSETQ. CDR3 length equals 16 residues. Trimming took off 4 bases at V and 5 bases at J, with 18 bases between the two ends. CDR3 sequence: CASSPYGGSANEKLFF. CDR3 nucleotides: TGCGCCAGCAGCCCCTATGGCGGAAGCGCAAATGAAAAACTGTTTTTT.

The chain uses TRBV15 and TRBJ2-7; 8 positions agree with TRBD2. Germline V gene data show CDR1 as LNHNV and CDR2 as YYDKDF (reference sequence). Trimming took 0 bases from V and 6 from J; bases not matched to a gene: 10. The CDR3 is made up of 16 amino acids. CDR3 sequence: CATSRDKSERGSEQYF. The CDR3 nucleotides read TGTGCCACCAGCAGAGATAAATCTGAGCGGGGGAGCGAGCAGTACTTC.

This sequence joins TRBV30 and TRBJ1-4; TRBD1 matches at 7 bases. The CDR3 has 14 amino acids. V shed 5 bases and J 7 bases; nucleotides not matched to a gene: 10. Germline values: CDR1 GTSNPN, CDR2 SVGIG (reference sequence). CDR3 region: CAWGPTGWSEKLFF. In DNA, the CDR3 is TGTGCCTGGGGACCGACAGGGTGGAGTGAAAAACTGTTTTTT.

This chain links TRBV27 with TRBJ2-5; 9 bases line up with TRBD2. Trimming removed 6 bases from V and 2 bases from J; junction bases left unmatched: 4. Germline assignment: CDR1 MNHEY and CDR2 SMNVEV (reference sequence). This CDR3 region has 14 residues. The CDR3 is CASRTSGKQETQYF. The DNA for the CDR3 is TGTGCCAGCAGGACTAGCGGAAAACAAGAGACCCAGTACTTC.